Listed below are T cell receptor beta chains from one sample, sequenced in a study of OX40 agonist ivuxolimab in advanced cancers. The data were produced by immunoSEQ multiplex PCR, yet TCRdb's version contains in-frame clones alone and is incomplete. The sample yields under 75,000 clones, approximately 88% seen once. This specimen consisted of CD4+ or CD8+ T cells sorted from blood, obtained in a trial of the OX40 agonist ivuxolimab. These receptors all stem from an adult with an advanced solid tumor such as melanoma, head and neck, liver or kidney cancer. CDR3s include the opening cysteine and the closing phenylalanine or tryptophan. The D gene is left open where the match is weak. Only part of the rows carry a size: once, few, many, or a class if the clone is expanded.

clone size,D gene,J gene,V gene,CDR3 DNA,CDR3 protein
once,-,TRBJ2-1,TRBV10-1,TGCGCCAGCAGTGATCCCCCCAGGGACTATGAGCAGTTCTTC,CASSDPPRDYEQFF
-,TRBD2,TRBJ2-1,TRBV11-1,TGTGCCAGCAGCTTGGCGGGAGGTTCCTACAATGAGCAGTTCTTC,CASSLAGGSYNEQFF
-,-,TRBJ2-7,TRBV5-6,TGTGCCAGCAGCACGGCCTCGGGCGAGCAGTACTTC,CASSTASGEQYF
-,-,TRBJ1-1,TRBV11-2,TGTGCCAGCAGCAGGGGCCCAAGGAACACTGAAGCTTTCTTT,CASSRGPRNTEAFF
-,TRBD2,TRBJ2-1,TRBV2,TGTGCCAGCAGACCGGGACTAGCGGGTAATGAGCAGTTCTTC,CASRPGLAGNEQFF
-,-,TRBJ2-7,TRBV19,TGTGCCAGTAGTCTCCCCGGGACGCCTCCCTACGAGCAGTACTTC,CASSLPGTPPYEQYF
-,-,TRBJ1-5,TRBV6-1,TGTGCCAGCAGTGAAGCGCTGGGTCAGCCCCAGCATTTT,CASSEALGQPQHF
-,-,TRBJ2-6,TRBV19,TGTGCCAGTAGTATAGATGGTTCTGGGGCCAACGTCCTGACTTTC,CASSIDGSGANVLTF
once,-,TRBJ2-2,TRBV30,TGTGCCTGGAAATCTGGTATGGTCAGGAGGGAGCTGTTTTTT,CAWKSGMVRRELFF
-,-,TRBJ2-3,TRBV7-6,TGTGCCAGCAGCCTCGGGGCTGGATCTCCCACAGATACGCAGTATTTT,CASSLGAGSPTDTQYF
-,-,TRBJ2-7,TRBV28,TGTGCCAGCAGTTGGGGGGGGCCTTCCTACGAGCAGTACTTC,CASSWGGPSYEQYF
-,TRBD1,TRBJ1-1,TRBV5-4,TGTGCCAGCAGCCAGGGACAGGAAAACACTGAAGCTTTCTTT,CASSQGQENTEAFF
-,TRBD2,TRBJ2-5,TRBV10-1,TGCGCCAGCAGCCTTACGGGAGGCGCGGAGACCCAGTACTTC,CASSLTGGAETQYF
once,-,TRBJ2-7,TRBV9,TGTGCCAGCAGCACCCGGACAGATGCCTACGAGCAGTACTTC,CASSTRTDAYEQYF
-,TRBD1,TRBJ2-7,TRBV27,TGTGCCAGCAGTAGACAGGGGGCGTACGAGCAGTACTTC,CASSRQGAYEQYF
-,TRBD2,TRBJ2-7,TRBV6-5,TGTGCCAGCAGTTACTCGATTGCGGGAGGGCCCTACGAGCAGTACTTC,CASSYSIAGGPYEQYF
-,-,TRBJ2-3,TRBV18,TGTGCCAGCTCACCACTTAAGGGGCCTAATAACACAGATACGCAGTATTTT,CASSPLKGPNNTDTQYF
-,-,TRBJ1-1,TRBV30,TGTGCCTGGAGTGTCTCAGGGGACACTGAAGCTTTCTTT,CAWSVSGDTEAFF
-,TRBD2,TRBJ2-1,TRBV9,TGTGCCAGCAGCGTAGGCCTAGCGGGAGGCGGGTACAATGAGCAGTTCTTC,CASSVGLAGGGYNEQFF
-,-,TRBJ2-7,TRBV19,TGTGCCAGTTCGGTTGGACAGGGGGAGGTAGCGGGAGCAGGCGAGCAGTACTTC,CASSVGQGEVAGAGEQYF
-,-,TRBJ2-3,TRBV28,TGTGCCACTGACGGAGACACAGATACGCAGTATTTT,CATDGDTDTQYF
-,-,TRBJ1-4,TRBV4-1,TGCGCCAGCAGCCAAGAAGATCAGGGCGTTTTCCCTGCAACTAATGAAAAACTGTTTTTT,CASSQEDQGVFPATNEKLFF
-,-,TRBJ2-5,TRBV7-9,TGTGCCAGCAGCATAGGTGGGACCCAGTACTTC,CASSIGGTQYF
-,-,TRBJ2-1,TRBV5-1,TGCGCCAGCAGCGGGGTAGGAGGTGGGCCATACAATGAGCAGTTCTTC,CASSGVGGGPYNEQFF
-,TRBD2,TRBJ2-1,TRBV15,TGTGCCACCAGCAGAGGCAGCGGGAGCCTGAATGAGCAGTTCTTC,CATSRGSGSLNEQFF
-,-,TRBJ1-1,TRBV7-3,TGTGCCAGCAGCTTATTAAAAGATTTTGAAGCTTTCTTT,CASSLLKDFEAFF